This record covers a single T cell receptor beta chain. This clone was detected only once. Its recognized antigen is unknown. Base qualities are not recorded, but no much larger clone differs from it by a single base. The CDR3 goes from the cysteine to the phenylalanine over 14 residues. The kept DNA is CDR3 alone, 42 bases in frame from the first base. V was cut back by 2 bases and J by 8 bases, leaving a gap of 13 bases between them. Sequences MDHEN (CDR1) and SYDVKM (CDR2) are obtained from the germline V gene. The cohort was made up of about 610 healthy bone marrow donors. All cohort members were sampled while nominally healthy, although unrecorded immune exposures were likely present. The donor was CMV seropositive and belonged to the group of 250 to 300 seropositive cohort members. Every donor gave a peripheral blood sample, and the peripheral blood mononuclear cells from that sample were used for TCR beta sequencing. The Qiagen DNeasy Blood Extraction Kit was used to extract genomic DNA from the blood cell samples.

This record belongs to a study of cytomegalovirus exposure and HLA in healthy donors (dated by TCRdb to about 2017). The study in broad terms: An earlier analysis of roughly 630 of the donors reported 250 to 350 Gb of sequence data and some 120 million unique TCR beta sequences from 150 million to 200 million T cells. An early release that covered fewer than 750 HLA-typed donors contained around 330 gigabases of sequencing data and approximately 85 million unique TCR sequences. The genetic ancestry cluster associated with self-reported Caucasian donors included 65% to 90% of the 398 genotyped donors. The study aimed to test whether cataloging public T cell receptors could reveal signatures of past pathogen exposure. The T cell repertoires of 666 subjects were profiled by immunosequencing and related to cytomegalovirus serostatus. Along with the roughly 670-subject first cohort, a separate validation cohort of over a hundred different subjects was used. To predict cytomegalovirus infection status, the study brought together high-throughput TCR immunosequencing, statistical association of individual TCRs with disease status, and machine learning. To study patterns of TCR occurrence, a later analysis re-analyzed previously published TCR beta repertoires from 666 donors and added high-resolution HLA genotyping. Rather than drawing on any new phenotypic data, the later analysis identified candidate immune exposures from TCR beta sequences and the way those sequences occurred across donors. In an earlier analysis of 500 to 650 of the donors, high-throughput TCR beta sequencing was used to judge whether each TCR beta V gene segment behaved as functional or pseudogenic. Donor age, sex, ethnicity and CMV serostatus were compiled together with the repertoire data. A later genetic analysis used genome-wide SNP genotypes for about three fifths of the 666 donors, treating that subset as a discovery cohort. All discovery cohort repertoires had been generated on a single sequencing platform. Class I and class II HLA loci were covered by the typing at four-digit resolution. The number of typed donors differed by locus: about 620-630 for A, B, C, DRB1 and DQB1; approximately 520 for DQA1; fewer than 610 for DPA1; and 400 to 480 for DPB1. A few DR-DQ haplotypes were handled as single units for association and clustering because linkage in the cohort was strong. On average, about 200,000 unique TCR beta nucleotide sequences were sequenced per donor among a few hundred genotyped donors of the cohort, with approximately 18% of those sequences being non-productive.

Preparation of the library involved the immunoSEQ multiplex PCR assay. For the multiplex PCR, a mixture combining 60 forward primers for TCR Vbeta segments and 13 reverse primers for TCR Jbeta segments was used. A multiplex PCR assay on genomic DNA amplified the CDR3 region of rearranged TCR beta genes. Amplified TCR beta libraries were sequenced as 87-base-pair reads on the Illumina HiSeq System. On the study's bioinformatics: A later analysis tallied 75 million to 85 million unique TCR beta chains across the 700 or so repertoires, and roughly 11 million of those chains were shared by two or more donors. Raw reads were error-corrected and collapsed into unique sequences by a nearest-neighbor algorithm in which closely related sequences were merged to remove PCR and sequencing errors. To assign V, D and J gene segments, CDR3 sequences were aligned to IMGT reference sequences. For a sequence to be retained, a match of at least six nucleotides to both a V gene segment and a J gene segment was required. A rearrangement counted as productive if the CDR3 had no stop codons and remained in frame with V and J, and every other rearrangement counted as non-productive. CDR3 was defined according to IMGT convention as the region running from the second conserved V-encoded cysteine to the conserved J-encoded phenylalanine. The earlier analysis of roughly 590 of the donors excluded any sequence lacking an unambiguous match to a single V gene segment. An earlier analysis of a few hundred of the donors classified V segments as functional when productive rearrangements were above 56.7% and as segregating when the standard deviation between donors was above 5%. A statistical classification framework was built to diagnose cytomegalovirus status from the catalog of TCR beta chain sequences. A later analysis assigned V and J genes by comparing TCR nucleotide sequences with IMGT/GENE-DB human TR gene sequences. The TCRdist pipeline was used in a later analysis to assign CDR3 sequences and most-parsimonious VDJ recombination scenarios. In a later analysis, every TCR beta chain was defined by the combination of its CDR3 amino acid sequence and its V-gene family, and reads without a unique V-gene family were dropped. In a later analysis, 450 to 600 highly shared, low-generation-probability nucleotide sequences were removed to address suspected cross-contamination and a sequencing artifact. A later analysis calculated a clonal expansion index for each public chain from normalized within-repertoire ranks of inferred template counts. In a later analysis, generation probabilities were computed with a VDJ recombination model fitted to out-of-frame rearrangements, and the resulting probabilities were checked against IGoR. A later analysis scored TCR-TCR, TCR-HLA and TCR-CMV co-occurrence with hypergeometric tests, applying a repertoire-size bias correction to TCR pairs. To estimate false discovery rates, a later analysis permuted the HLA or CMV assignments 20 times. A later analysis grouped co-occurring TCRs with DBSCAN, adding TCRdist sequence similarity when clustering within HLA-allele-positive subsets. For co-occurrence clustering, repertoires with fewer than 30,000 or more than 120,000 public chains were excluded, along with five repertoires with anomalous nucleotide sharing. TCRdb took this table from immuneACCESS and kept in-frame rearrangements with V and J called. Such tables lack part of the clones; where checked against another copy, unresolved V genes explain under half of the gap, and the rest is unexplained. V and J calls and clone size are given by that table; D and trimming were obtained from the DNA. Counted in this sample were some 91,000 clones; around nine tenths of them appeared once. The top ten clonotypes cover around a tenth of the sample.

Results the study describes overall, beyond this receptor: In the study, some 160 TCR beta chains were listed as associated with cytomegalovirus. V-gene and J-gene trimming of TCR beta chains was associated with a missense DCLRE1C variant in a later genetic analysis, and the association was replicated in an independent cohort. Presence/absence analyses assumed roughly uniform sequencing depth across donors, an assumption that may not hold. Several of the top co-occurrence clusters appeared to be linked to parvovirus B19, influenza, CMV and Epstein-Barr virus, according to a later analysis. The classifier was reported to diagnose cytomegalovirus status with high specificity and sensitivity in both the original and validation cohorts. Only TCR beta chains were sequenced in this cohort, and the absence of alpha or paired-chain data limited detectable features. A further reported finding was that TCR beta sequences accurately predicted the HLA-A and HLA-B alleles for most subjects in the first cohort. A later analysis found that HLA-associated TCR beta chains were more clonally expanded and had lower generation probabilities than equally common non-associated chains. The only immune exposure information available for the cohort was CMV serostatus. Because counts were too low, roughly 17 rarely observed V segments, including chromosome 9 orphons, were left out of the earlier analysis of approximately 500 of the donors. According to a later genetic analysis, donors in an Asian-associated ancestry cluster had fewer N-insertions in productive TCRs than the approximately 700-donor mean. According to a later analysis, most CMV-associated TCR beta chains appeared to be HLA-restricted, and the HLA associations seemed to be driven largely by CMV exposure. Correlated functional status among segregating V segments might be attributable to linkage disequilibrium, but an unknown experimental factor could not be ruled out. A few of the identified cytomegalovirus-associated TCR beta chains were confirmed in vitro to be specific for cytomegalovirus antigens. Some IMGT-functional V segments, including TRBV6-2 and TRBV6-3, could not be told apart with the 87-base-pair reads, so those segments were excluded. Assigning TCR associations to individual alleles was difficult when HLA alleles, especially DR and DQ, strongly co-occurred. In a later analysis, the rate of TCR association differed among HLA loci, with DRB1 alleles having the most associated TCRs and HLA-C alleles having the fewest. It was suggested by the authors that the approach could potentially be generalized to other disease states and immunological phenotypes. Because HLA typing was unavailable for some donors at each locus, only the typed subset was used in association tests. Specific HLA alleles were associated with 15,000 to 20,000 TCR beta sequences at a false discovery rate of 0.05 in a later analysis. A group of highly shared sequence variants was considered likely to be a technical artifact of the sequencing pipeline. While some public TCRs were present in many individuals, most TCR sequences turned up only very rarely across donors. In an earlier analysis of approximately 600 of the donors, most TCR beta V segments were observed in productive rearrangements about 90% or about 30% of the time, broadly matching IMGT annotations.

The sequence was collected from a man between 25 and 39 years old in good health and CMV-seropositive. The specimen was PBMCs. The V and J segments used are TRBV28 and TRBJ2-1, with TRBD2 tentatively as D gene (6 bases match). The sequenced DNA: TGTGCCAGCAGTTTACCGACTAGTGGCTATGAGCAGTTCTTC. Its protein reads: CASSLPTSGYEQFF.